This record covers a single TCR beta chain. With 7 bases clipped from V and 2 bases from J, the junction kept 10 bases outside the gene matches. CDR3 length: 15 residues. CDR1 and CDR2 (germline): MNHEY, SMNVEV (reference sequence). TCRdb analysed the 5' RACE reads with MiXCR anew, one entry per CDR3 protein. The table includes 200,000 or so distinct CDR3 sequences, more than 6.5% detected once. This record belongs to a study of identical twins. These records were also assigned to another study, of yellow fever vaccine responses in identical twins.

The chain links TRBV27 to TRBJ1-1; 7 bases map to TRBD1. Sequences were obtained from memory (CD45RO+) T cells sorted from blood. The sequence was collected from a woman between 18 and 30 years old in good health. Written as DNA, the CDR3 is TGTGCCAGCAACCCTGCAGGGGGGGTTAACACTGAAGCTTTCTTT. Translated, it gives CASNPAGGVNTEAFF.